The 12 T cell receptor beta chains listed next were all sequenced from one sample in a study of identifying expanded T cells in peripheral blood. Method: immunoSEQ multiplex PCR; TCRdb's copy keeps in-frame clones and lacks some. The table has 55,000 to 75,000 clones, 87% seen once. What was sequenced was blood. The receptor source for this set is a person between 18 and 75 years old in good health.

V gene TRBV7-7 combines with J gene TRBJ1-5; D perhaps matches TRBD1 (6 bases). The CDR3 has 13 residues. Germline V lookup: CDR1 SSHAT, CDR2 FNYEAQ (reference sequence). Trimming took 5 bases from V and 6 from J, leaving 11 bases between them. For the CDR3, the DNA is TGTGCCAGCAGCCAGGGGTGGGGTCAGCCCCAGCATTTT. Translating gives CASSQGWGQPQHF.

The genes are TRBV6-1 and TRBJ1-4; D unresolved. CDR1 and CDR2 (germline): MNHNS, SASEGT. Deletions cut 6 bases from V and 7 bases from J, with 12 bases between. The CDR3 is 13 amino acids. The CDR3 sequence: CASSGPLLEKLFF. The DNA of the CDR3 is TGTGCCAGCAGCGGGCCCCTCCTTGAAAAACTGTTTTTT.

The chain is built from TRBV5-1 and TRBJ2-1; 11 nucleotides line up with TRBD2. Germline V CDR1 and CDR2: SGHRS, YFSETQ. There are 15 residues in the CDR3. V trimming: 4 bases; J trimming: 4 bases; junction bases outside the gene matches: 4. The CDR3 DNA reads TGCGCCAGCAGCACGGGACTAGCGGCATACAATGAGCAGTTCTTC. It yields the protein CASSTGLAAYNEQFF.

This chain links TRBV6-5 with TRBJ1-4; 8 nucleotides match TRBD1. After removal of 9 bases from V and 6 bases from J, the junction contained 9 bases not matched to a gene. CDR3 length: 14 residues. Germline CDR1 reads MNHEY; CDR2 reads SVGAGI. CDR3 sequence (DNA): TGTGCCAGTTTCAGGGGGCAAGATGATGAAAAACTGTTTTTT. Its translation: CASFRGQDDEKLFF.

V is TRBV18 and J is TRBJ1-4; unclear D gene. V was clipped by 3 bases and J by 0 bases, with 8 bases between them. CDR1 is KGHSH, CDR2 LQKENI, per germline. The CDR3 extends over 15 amino acids. Here the CDR3 reads CASSPVGATNEKLFF. The DNA for the CDR3 is TGTGCCAGCTCACCCGTGGGTGCAACTAATGAAAAACTGTTTTTT.

V gene TRBV2 combines with J gene TRBJ2-1; the match to TRBD2 covers 8 bases. CDR1 and CDR2 from the germline V gene are SNHLY and FYNNEI. After removal of 1 base from V and 9 bases from J, the junction contained 11 bases not matched to a gene. The CDR3 is 16 amino acids. The CDR3 sequence: CASSEEGVAGNVEQFF. The CDR3 DNA reads as TGTGCCAGCAGTGAAGAAGGGGTAGCGGGAAATGTTGAGCAGTTCTTC.

The chain combines TRBV6-5 with TRBJ2-1; TRBD2 matches 12 bases. J lost 3 bases, V lost 6 bases, and 3 bases had no gene match. CDR1 and CDR2 (germline): MNHEY, SVGAGI. The CDR3 consists of 15 residues. CDR3 DNA sequence: TGTGCCAGCAGCCAGACTAGCGGGGGCTACAATGAGCAGTTCTTC. Its translation is CASSQTSGGYNEQFF.

Here the CDR3 reads CASSRTGWNYEQYF. CDR3 sequence (DNA): TGTGCCAGCAGTCGGACAGGGTGGAACTACGAGCAGTACTTC. This rearrangement joins TRBV28 to TRBJ2-7; 8 bases agree with TRBD1. The CDR3 totals 14 residues. The V segment lost 5 bases and the J segment 3 bases; nucleotides outside the gene matches: 6. CDR1 is MDHEN and CDR2 is SYDVKM in the germline V gene.

The chain is built from TRBV18 and TRBJ2-7; D is perhaps TRBD2 (6 bases). This CDR3 is 16 amino acids long. The V end was cut by 3 bases, the J end by 0 bases, with 15 bases between. Germline V CDR1 and CDR2: KGHSH, LQKENI. The CDR3 reads CASSPNGGRSSYEQYF. The CDR3 nucleotides read TGTGCCAGCTCACCGAATGGTGGGAGGAGCTCCTACGAGCAGTACTTC.

The CDR3 loop reads CASSQDPYSRGEQYF. The CDR3 DNA is TGTGCCAGCAGCCAAGATCCGTACTCACGAGGCGAGCAGTACTTC. V gene TRBV14 combines with J gene TRBJ2-7; no reliable D call. The CDR3 extends over 15 amino acids. The germline CDR1 and CDR2 sequences are SGHDN and FVKESK. The V end was cut by 0 bases, the J end by 6 bases, with 15 bases between.

The chain carries TRBV29-1 and TRBJ2-7, with 8 bases that match TRBD1. The junction had 8 bases not matched to a gene; V was cut back by 4 bases and J by 6 bases. Germline loops: CDR1 SQVTM, CDR2 ANQGSEA. CDR3 size: 13 residues. CDR3 in amino acids: CSVAGRGQGEQYF. The DNA of the CDR3 is TGCAGCGTTGCGGGCAGGGGGCAAGGCGAGCAGTACTTC.

V is TRBV7-8 and J is TRBJ1-1; the match to TRBD1 covers 8 bases. Trimming at V came to 5 bases and at J to 4 bases, leaving 3 bases not matched to a gene. Germline values: CDR1 SGHVS, CDR2 FQNEAQ. The CDR3 runs 13 residues. CDR3 in amino acids: CASSRTGGTEAFF. CDR3 sequence (DNA): TGTGCCAGCAGCCGCACAGGGGGCACTGAAGCTTTCTTT.